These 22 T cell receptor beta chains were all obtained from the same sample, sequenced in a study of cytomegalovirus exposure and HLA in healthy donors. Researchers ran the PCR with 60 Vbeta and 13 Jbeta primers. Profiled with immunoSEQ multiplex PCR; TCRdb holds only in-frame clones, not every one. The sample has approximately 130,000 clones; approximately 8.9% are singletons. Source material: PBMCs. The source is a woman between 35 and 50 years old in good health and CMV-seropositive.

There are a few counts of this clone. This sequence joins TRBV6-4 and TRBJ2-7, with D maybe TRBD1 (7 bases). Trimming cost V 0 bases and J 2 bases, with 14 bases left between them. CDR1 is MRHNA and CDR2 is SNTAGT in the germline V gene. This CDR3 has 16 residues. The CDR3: CASSDSGGRGAYEQYF. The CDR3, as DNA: TGTGCCAGCAGTGACTCTGGTGGCAGGGGGGCCTACGAGCAGTACTTC.

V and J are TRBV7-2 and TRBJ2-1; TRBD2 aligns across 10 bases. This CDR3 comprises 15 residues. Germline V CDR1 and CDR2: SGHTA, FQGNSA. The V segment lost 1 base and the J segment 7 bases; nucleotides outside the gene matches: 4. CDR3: CASSLERGGWNEQFF. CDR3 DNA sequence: TGTGCCAGCAGCTTAGAGCGGGGGGGTTGGAATGAGCAGTTCTTC.

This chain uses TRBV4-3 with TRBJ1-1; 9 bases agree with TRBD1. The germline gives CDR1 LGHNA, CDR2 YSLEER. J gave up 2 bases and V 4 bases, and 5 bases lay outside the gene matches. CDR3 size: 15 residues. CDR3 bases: TGCGCCAGCAGCCGAGGGACAGGGCTAAACACTGAAGCTTTCTTT. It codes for CASSRGTGLNTEAFF.

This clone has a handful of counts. As DNA, the CDR3 is TGTGCCAGCAGTGCTACGGGATTAGCCGTCGCTGAAGCTTTCTTT. This translates into CASSATGLAVAEAFF. The chain is built from TRBV2 and TRBJ1-1; D call uncertain. V lost 4 bases, J lost 6 bases, and 18 bases lay in between. This CDR3 comprises 15 residues. CDR1 SNHLY and CDR2 FYNNEI come from the germline V gene.

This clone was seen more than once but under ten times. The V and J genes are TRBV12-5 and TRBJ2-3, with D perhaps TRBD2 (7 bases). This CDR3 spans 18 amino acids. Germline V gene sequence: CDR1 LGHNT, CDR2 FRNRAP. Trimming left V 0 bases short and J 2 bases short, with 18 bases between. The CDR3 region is CASGLVNPRGGATDTQYF. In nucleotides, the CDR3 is TGTGCTAGTGGTTTGGTAAATCCGAGAGGGGGGGCCACAGATACGCAGTATTTT. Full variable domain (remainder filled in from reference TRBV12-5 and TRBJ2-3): DARVTQTPRHKVTEMGQEVTMRCQPILGHNTVFWYRQTMMQGLELLAYFRNRAPLDDSGMPKDRFSAEMPDATLATLKIQPSEPRDSAVYFCASGLVNPRGGATDTQYFGPGTRLTVL.

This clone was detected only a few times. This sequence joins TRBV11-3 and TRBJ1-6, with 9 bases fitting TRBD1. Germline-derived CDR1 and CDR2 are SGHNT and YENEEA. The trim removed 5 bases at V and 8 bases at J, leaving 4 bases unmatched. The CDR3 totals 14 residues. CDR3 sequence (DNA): TGTGCCAGCAGCGCAGGGACAGGGCATTCACCCCTCCACTTT. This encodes CASSAGTGHSPLHF.

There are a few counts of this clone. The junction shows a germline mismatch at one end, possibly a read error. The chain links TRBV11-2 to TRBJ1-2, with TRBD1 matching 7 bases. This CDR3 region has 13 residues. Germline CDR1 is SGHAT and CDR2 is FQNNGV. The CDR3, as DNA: TGTGCCAGCAGTTTAGGGACAGTCTATGGCTACACCTTC. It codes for CASSLGTVYGYTF.

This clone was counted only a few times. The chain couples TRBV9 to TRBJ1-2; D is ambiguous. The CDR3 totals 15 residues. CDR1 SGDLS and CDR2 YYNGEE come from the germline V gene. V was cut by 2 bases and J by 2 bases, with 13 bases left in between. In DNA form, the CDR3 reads TGTGCCAGCAGCGTTGCTCGGACGGGAAACTATGGCTACACCTTC. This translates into CASSVARTGNYGYTF.

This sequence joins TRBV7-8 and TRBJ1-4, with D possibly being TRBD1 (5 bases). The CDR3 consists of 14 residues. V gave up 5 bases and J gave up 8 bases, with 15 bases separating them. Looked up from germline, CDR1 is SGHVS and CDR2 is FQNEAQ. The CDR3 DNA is TGTGCCAGCAGCCCTGTGAGGGGAGGCGAAAAACTGTTTTTT. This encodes CASSPVRGGEKLFF.

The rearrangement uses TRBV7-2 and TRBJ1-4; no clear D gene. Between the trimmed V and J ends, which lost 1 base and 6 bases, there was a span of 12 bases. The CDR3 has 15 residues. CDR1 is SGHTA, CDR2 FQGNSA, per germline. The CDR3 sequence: CASSLVVALDEKLFF. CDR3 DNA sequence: TGTGCCAGCAGCTTAGTAGTAGCCCTAGATGAAAAACTGTTTTTT. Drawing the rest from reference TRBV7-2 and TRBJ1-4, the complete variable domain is GAGVSQSPSNKVTEKGKDVELRCDPISGHTALYWYRQSLGQGLEFLIYFQGNSAPDKSGLPSDRFSAERTGGSVSTLTIQRTQQEDSAVYLCASSLVVALDEKLFFGSGTQLSVL.

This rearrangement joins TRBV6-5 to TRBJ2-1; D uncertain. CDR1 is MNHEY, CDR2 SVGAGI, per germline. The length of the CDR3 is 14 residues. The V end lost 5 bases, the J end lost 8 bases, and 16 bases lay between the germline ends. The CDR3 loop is CASSTDIWADEQFF. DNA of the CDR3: TGTGCCAGCAGTACCGACATTTGGGCTGATGAGCAGTTCTTC.

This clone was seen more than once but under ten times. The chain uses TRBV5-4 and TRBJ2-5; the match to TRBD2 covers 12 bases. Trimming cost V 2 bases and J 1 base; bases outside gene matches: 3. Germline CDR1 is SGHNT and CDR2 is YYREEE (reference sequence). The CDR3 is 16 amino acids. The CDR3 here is CASSFTSGGSQETQYF. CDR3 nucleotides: TGTGCCAGCAGCTTTACTAGCGGGGGGTCCCAAGAGACCCAGTACTTC. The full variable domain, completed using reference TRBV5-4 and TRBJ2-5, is ETGVTQSPTHLIKTRGQQVTLRCSSQSGHNTVSWYQQALGQGPQFIFQYYREEENGRGNFPPRFSGLQFPNYSSELNVNALELDDSALYLCASSFTSGGSQETQYFGPGTRLLVL.

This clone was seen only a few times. CDR3 in amino acids: CAITSDSLNTEAFF. CDR3 DNA sequence: TGTGCCATCACCTCCGACAGTTTGAACACTGAAGCTTTCTTT. The rearrangement uses TRBV10-3 and TRBJ1-1; TRBD1 might be the D (5 bases). V was shortened by 7 bases and J by 0 bases, with 12 bases between the two germline ends. Germline V gives CDR1 ENHRY, CDR2 SYGVKD. CDR3 length equals 14 residues.

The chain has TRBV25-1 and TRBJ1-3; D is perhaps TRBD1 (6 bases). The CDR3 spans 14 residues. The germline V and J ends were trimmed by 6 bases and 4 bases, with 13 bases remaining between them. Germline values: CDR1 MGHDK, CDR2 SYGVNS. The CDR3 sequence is CASSQGLLGNTIYF. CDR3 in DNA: TGTGCCAGCAGCCAGGGGCTCCTCGGAAACACCATATATTTT.

CDR3 sequence (DNA): TGTGCCAGCAGCCCAATGGACGGGAAGATCACCGGGGAGCTGTTTTTT. It codes for CASSPMDGKITGELFF. The gene calls are TRBV7-3 and TRBJ2-2, with a possible D match to TRBD2 (5 bases). V was clipped by 5 bases and J by 4 bases, with 17 bases between them. The germline V gene encodes CDR1 SGHTA and CDR2 FQGTGA. The CDR3 runs 16 residues.

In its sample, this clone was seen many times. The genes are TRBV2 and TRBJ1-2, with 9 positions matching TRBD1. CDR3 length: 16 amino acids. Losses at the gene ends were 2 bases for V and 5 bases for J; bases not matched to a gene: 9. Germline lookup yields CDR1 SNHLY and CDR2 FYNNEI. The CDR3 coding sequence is TGTGCCAGCAGTGAATATGGGACAGGGAATAGTTATGGCTACACCTTC. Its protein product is CASSEYGTGNSYGYTF.

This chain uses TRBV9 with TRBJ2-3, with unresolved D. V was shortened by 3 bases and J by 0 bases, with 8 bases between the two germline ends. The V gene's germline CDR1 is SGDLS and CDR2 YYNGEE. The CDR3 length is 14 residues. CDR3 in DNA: TGTGCCAGCAGCGACAGTAAGAGCACAGATACGCAGTATTTT. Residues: CASSDSKSTDTQYF.

Here the CDR3 reads CASSLSRGEQYF. In DNA form, the CDR3 reads TGTGCCAGCAGTTTATCGAGGGGGGAGCAGTACTTC. The genes are TRBV27 and TRBJ2-7, with D possibly being TRBD1 (6 bases). CDR3 length equals 12 residues. With 0 bases removed from V and 7 bases from J, the gap between germline ends came to 7 bases. Germline V gives CDR1 MNHEY, CDR2 SMNVEV (reference sequence).

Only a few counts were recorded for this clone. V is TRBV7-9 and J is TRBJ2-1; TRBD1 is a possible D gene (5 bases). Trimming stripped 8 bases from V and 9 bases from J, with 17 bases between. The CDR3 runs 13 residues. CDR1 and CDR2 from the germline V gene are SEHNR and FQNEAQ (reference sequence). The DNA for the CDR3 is TGTGCCAGCTCCCGCCAAGGGGCTGCTGAGCAGTTCTTC. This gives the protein CASSRQGAAEQFF.

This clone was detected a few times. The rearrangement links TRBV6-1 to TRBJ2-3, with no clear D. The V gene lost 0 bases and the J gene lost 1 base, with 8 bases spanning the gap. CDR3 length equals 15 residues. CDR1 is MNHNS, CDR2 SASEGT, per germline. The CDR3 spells CASSEALTGTDTQYF. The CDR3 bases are TGTGCCAGCAGTGAAGCCCTAACGGGCACAGATACGCAGTATTTT.

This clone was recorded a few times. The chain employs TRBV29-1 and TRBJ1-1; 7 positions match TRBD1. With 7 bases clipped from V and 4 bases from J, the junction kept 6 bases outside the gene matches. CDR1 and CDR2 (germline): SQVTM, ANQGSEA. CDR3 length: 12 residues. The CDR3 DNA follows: TGCAGCGGGGACAGCCCGAGCACTGAAGCTTTCTTT. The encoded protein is CSGDSPSTEAFF.

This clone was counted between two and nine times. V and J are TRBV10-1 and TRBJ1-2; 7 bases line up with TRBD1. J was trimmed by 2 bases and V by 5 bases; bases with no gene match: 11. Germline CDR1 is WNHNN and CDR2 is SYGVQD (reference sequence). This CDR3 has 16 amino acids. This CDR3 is CASSRERQGRNYGYTF. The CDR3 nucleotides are TGCGCCAGCAGTAGGGAACGACAGGGAAGGAACTATGGCTACACCTTC.